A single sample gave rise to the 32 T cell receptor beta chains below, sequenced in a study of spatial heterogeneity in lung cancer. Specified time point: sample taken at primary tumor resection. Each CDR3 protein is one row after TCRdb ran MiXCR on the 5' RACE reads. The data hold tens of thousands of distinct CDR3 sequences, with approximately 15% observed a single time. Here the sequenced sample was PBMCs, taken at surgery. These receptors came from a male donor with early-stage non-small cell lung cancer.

The CDR3 DNA reads as TGTGCCAGCAGCCAATGGACAGGGACTTCCTACAATGAGCAGTTCTTC. The encoded protein is CASSQWTGTSYNEQFF. V is TRBV7-2 and J is TRBJ2-1; 8 nucleotides agree with TRBD1. V lost 5 bases to trimming and J lost 1 base; unmatched junction nucleotides: 7. The germline CDR1 and CDR2 sequences are SGHTA and FQGNSA. This CDR3 is built from 16 residues.

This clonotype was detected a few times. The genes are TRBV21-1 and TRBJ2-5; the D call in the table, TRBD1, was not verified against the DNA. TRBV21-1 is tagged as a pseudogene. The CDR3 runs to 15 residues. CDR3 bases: TGTGCCAGCAGCTTGGGACAGGGGTGCGAAGAGACCCAGTACTTC. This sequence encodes CASSLGQGCEETQYF.

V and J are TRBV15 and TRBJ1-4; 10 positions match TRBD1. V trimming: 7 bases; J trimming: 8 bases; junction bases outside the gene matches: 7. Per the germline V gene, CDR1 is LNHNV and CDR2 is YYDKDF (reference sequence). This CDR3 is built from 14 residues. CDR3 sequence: CATTTRDRGEKLFF. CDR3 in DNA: TGTGCCACCACCACCAGGGACAGGGGCGAAAAACTGTTTTTT.

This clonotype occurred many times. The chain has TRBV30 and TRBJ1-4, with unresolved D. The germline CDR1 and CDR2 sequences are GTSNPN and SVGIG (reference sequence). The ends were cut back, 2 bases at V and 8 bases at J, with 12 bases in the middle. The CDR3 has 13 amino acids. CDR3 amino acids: CAWSSYGGEKLFF. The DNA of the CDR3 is TGTGCCTGGAGTTCCTATGGCGGGGAAAAACTGTTTTTT.

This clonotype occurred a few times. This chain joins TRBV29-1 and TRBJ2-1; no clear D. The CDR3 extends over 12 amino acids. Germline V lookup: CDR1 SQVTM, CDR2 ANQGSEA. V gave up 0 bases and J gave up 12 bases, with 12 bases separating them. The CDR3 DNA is TGCAGCGTTGAAGATTTGAATTGGGTGCAGTTCTTC. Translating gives CSVEDLNWVQFF.

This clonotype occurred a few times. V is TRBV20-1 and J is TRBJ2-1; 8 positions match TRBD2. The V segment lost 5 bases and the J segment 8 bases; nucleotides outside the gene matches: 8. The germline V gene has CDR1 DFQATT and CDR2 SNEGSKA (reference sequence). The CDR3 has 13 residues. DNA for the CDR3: TGCAGTGCTGTAGCGGGACTAGTCTATGAGCAGTTCTTC. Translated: CSAVAGLVYEQFF.

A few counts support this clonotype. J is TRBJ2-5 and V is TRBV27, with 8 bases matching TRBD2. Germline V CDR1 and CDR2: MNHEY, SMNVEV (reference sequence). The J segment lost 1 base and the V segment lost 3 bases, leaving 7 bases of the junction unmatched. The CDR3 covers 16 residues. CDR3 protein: CASSFLVAGTQETQYF. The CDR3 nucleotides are TGTGCCAGCAGTTTCCTGGTAGCGGGGACCCAAGAGACCCAGTACTTC.

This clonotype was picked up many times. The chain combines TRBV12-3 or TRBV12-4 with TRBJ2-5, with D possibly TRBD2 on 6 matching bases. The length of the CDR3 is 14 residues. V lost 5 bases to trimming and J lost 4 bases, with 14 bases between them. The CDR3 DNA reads TGTGCCAGCAGTATCGGCGGCGGGGTAGAGACCCAGTACTTC. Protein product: CASSIGGGVETQYF.

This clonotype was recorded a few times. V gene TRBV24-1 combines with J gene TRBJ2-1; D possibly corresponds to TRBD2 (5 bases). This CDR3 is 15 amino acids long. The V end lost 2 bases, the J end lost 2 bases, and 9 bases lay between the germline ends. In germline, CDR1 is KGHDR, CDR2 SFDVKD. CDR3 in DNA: TGTGCCACCAGTGATTCGCGACTACCCTACAATGAGCAGTTCTTC. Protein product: CATSDSRLPYNEQFF.

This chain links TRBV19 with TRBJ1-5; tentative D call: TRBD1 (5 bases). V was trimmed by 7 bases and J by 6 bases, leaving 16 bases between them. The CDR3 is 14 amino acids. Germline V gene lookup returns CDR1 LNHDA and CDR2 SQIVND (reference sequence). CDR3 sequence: CASTPRQSGQPQHF. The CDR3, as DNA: TGTGCCAGTACCCCCAGACAGAGCGGTCAGCCCCAGCATTTT. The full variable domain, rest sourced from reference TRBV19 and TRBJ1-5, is DGGITQSPKYLFRKEGQNVTLSCEQNLNHDAMYWYRQDPGQGLRLIYYSQIVNDFQKGDIAEGYSVSREKKESFPLTVTSAQKNPTAFYLCASTPRQSGQPQHFGDGTRLSIL.

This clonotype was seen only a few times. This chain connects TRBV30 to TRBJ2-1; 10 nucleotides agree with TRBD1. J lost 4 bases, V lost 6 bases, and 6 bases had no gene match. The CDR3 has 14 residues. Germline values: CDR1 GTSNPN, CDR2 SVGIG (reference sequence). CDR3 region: CACDGTGEYNEQFF. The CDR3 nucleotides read TGTGCCTGTGATGGGACAGGGGAGTACAATGAGCAGTTCTTC.

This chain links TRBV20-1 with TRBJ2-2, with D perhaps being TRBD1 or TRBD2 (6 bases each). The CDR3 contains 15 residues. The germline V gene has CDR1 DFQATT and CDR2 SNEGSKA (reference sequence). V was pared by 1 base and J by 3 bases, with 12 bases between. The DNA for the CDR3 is TGCAGTGCTAGAGTACGGGGGCCCTACACCGGGGAGCTGTTTTTT. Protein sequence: CSARVRGPYTGELFF.

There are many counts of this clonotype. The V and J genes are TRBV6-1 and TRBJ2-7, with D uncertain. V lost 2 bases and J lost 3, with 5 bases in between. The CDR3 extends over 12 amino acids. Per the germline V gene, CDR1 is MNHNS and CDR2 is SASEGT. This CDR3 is CASSEPGYEQYF. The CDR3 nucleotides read TGTGCCAGCAGTGAACCGGGCTACGAGCAGTACTTC.

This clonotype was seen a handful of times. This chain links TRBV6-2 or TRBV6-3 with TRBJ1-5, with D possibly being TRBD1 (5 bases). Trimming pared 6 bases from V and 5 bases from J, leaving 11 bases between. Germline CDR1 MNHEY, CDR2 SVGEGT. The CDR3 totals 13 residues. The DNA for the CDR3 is TGTGCCAGCAGGGACATGGGAGATCAGCCCCAGCATTTT. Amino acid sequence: CASRDMGDQPQHF.

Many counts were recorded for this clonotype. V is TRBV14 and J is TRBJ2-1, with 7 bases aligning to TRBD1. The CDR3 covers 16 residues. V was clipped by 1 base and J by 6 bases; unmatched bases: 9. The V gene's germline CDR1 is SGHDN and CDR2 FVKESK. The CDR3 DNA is TGTGCCAGCAGCCAAGTAGGGGGCCGGTACTTCAATGAGCAGTTCTTC. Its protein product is CASSQVGGRYFNEQFF.

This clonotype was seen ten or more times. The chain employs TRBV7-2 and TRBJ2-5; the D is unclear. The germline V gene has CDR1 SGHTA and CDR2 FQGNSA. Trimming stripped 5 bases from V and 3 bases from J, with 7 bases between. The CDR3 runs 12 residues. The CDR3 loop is CASSRTEETQYF. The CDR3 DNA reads TGTGCCAGCAGCCGGACGGAAGAGACCCAGTACTTC.

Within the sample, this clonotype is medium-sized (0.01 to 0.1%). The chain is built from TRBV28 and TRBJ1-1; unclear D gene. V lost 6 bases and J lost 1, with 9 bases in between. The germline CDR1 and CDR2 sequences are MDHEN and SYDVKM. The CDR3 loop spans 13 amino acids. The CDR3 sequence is CASRETGNTEAFF. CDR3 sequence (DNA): TGTGCCAGCAGAGAAACGGGGAACACTGAAGCTTTCTTT.

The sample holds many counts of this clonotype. The CDR3 DNA is TGTGCCATCAGCCGGGACCAGTACAATGAGCAGTTCTTC. Encoded protein: CAISRDQYNEQFF. The chain carries TRBV10-3 and TRBJ2-1; D possibly uses TRBD1 or TRBD2 (5 bases each). Germline assignment: CDR1 ENHRY and CDR2 SYGVKD. The CDR3 contains 13 residues. Trimming took 6 bases from V and 4 from J, leaving 10 bases between them.

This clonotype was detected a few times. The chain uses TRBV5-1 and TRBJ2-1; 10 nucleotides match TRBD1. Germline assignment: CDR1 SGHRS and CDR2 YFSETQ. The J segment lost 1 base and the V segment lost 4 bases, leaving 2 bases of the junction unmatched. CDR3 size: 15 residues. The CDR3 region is CASSRQGASYNEQFF. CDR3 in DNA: TGCGCCAGCAGCAGACAGGGGGCATCCTACAATGAGCAGTTCTTC.

This CDR3 reads CASSVDRSPEAFF. In DNA, the CDR3 is TGTGCCAGCAGTGTAGACAGGTCCCCTGAAGCTTTCTTT. The chain is built from TRBV25-1 and TRBJ1-1, with a tentative D call TRBD1 (6 bases). There are 13 residues in the CDR3. V was pared by 4 bases and J by 6 bases, with 12 bases between. The germline gives CDR1 MGHDK, CDR2 SYGVNS. The full variable domain, its missing parts supplied by reference TRBV25-1 and TRBJ1-1, is EADIYQTPRYLVIGTGKKITLECSQTMGHDKMYWYQQDPGMELHLIHYSYGVNSTEKGDLSSESTVSRIRTEHFPLTLESARPSHTSQYLCASSVDRSPEAFFGQGTRLTVV.

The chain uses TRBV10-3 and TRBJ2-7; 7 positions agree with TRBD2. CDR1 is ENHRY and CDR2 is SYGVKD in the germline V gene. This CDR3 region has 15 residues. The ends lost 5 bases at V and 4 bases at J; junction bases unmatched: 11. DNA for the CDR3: TGTGCCATCAGTCCTTTGGAGCGGGGAAATTACGAGCAGTACTTC. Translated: CAISPLERGNYEQYF.

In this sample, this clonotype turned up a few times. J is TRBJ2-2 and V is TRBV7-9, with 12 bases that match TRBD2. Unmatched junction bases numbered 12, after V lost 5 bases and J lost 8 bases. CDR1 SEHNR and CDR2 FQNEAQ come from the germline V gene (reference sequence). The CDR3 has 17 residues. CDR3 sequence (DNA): TGTGCCAGCAGCCCTGGACTAGCGGGACTTCCAGTGGGGGAGCTGTTTTTT. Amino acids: CASSPGLAGLPVGELFF.

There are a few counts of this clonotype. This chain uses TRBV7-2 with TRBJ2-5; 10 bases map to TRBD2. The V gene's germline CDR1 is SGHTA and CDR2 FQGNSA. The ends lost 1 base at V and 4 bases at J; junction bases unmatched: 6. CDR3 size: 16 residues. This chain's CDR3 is CASSLEASGSGETQYF. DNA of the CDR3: TGTGCCAGCAGCTTAGAGGCTAGCGGGAGTGGAGAGACCCAGTACTTC. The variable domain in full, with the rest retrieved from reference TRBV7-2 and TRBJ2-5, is GAGVSQSPSNKVTEKGKDVELRCDPISGHTALYWYRQSLGQGLEFLIYFQGNSAPDKSGLPSDRFSAERTGGSVSTLTIQRTQQEDSAVYLCASSLEASGSGETQYFGPGTRLLVL.

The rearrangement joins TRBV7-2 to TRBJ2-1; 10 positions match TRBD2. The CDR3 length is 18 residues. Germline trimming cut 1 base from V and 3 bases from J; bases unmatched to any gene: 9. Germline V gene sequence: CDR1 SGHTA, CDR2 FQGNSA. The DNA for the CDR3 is TGTGCCAGCAGCTTAGAGGGCATTAGCGGGAGGTACTACAATGAGCAGTTCTTC. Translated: CASSLEGISGRYYNEQFF.

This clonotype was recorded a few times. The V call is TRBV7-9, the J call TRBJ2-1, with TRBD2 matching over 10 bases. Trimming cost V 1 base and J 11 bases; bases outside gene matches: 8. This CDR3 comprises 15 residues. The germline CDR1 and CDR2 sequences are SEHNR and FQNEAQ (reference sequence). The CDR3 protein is CASSLGRSSGSKQFF. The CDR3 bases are TGTGCCAGCAGCTTAGGCCGGTCTAGCGGGAGTAAGCAGTTCTTC.

For the CDR3, the DNA is TGTGCCATCAGTGAGTCGACTCTCACGGGGGCCAACGTCCTGACTTTC. This sequence encodes CAISESTLTGANVLTF. The chain joins TRBV10-3 to TRBJ2-6; no clear D. Germline CDR1 ENHRY, CDR2 SYGVKD. CDR3 size: 16 residues. Trimming cost V 0 bases and J 4 bases, with 10 bases left between them.

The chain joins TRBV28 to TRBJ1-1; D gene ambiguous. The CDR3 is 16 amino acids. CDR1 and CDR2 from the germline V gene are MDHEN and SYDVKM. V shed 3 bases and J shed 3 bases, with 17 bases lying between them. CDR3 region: CASSFGTRGRHTEAFF. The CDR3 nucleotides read TGTGCCAGCAGTTTCGGAACGCGGGGTCGGCACACTGAAGCTTTCTTT.

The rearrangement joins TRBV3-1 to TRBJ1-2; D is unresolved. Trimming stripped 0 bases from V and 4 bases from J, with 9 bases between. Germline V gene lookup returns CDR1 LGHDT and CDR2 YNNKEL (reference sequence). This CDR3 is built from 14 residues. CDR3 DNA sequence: TGTGCCAGCAGCCAAGAAGGGCAGTCCTATGGCTACACCTTC. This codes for CASSQEGQSYGYTF.

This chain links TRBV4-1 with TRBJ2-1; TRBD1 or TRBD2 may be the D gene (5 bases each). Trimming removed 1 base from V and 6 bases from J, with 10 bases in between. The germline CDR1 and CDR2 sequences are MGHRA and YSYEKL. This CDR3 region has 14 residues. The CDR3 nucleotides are TGCGCCAGCAGCCAAGGATTTGGGGGCAATGAGCAGTTCTTC. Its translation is CASSQGFGGNEQFF.

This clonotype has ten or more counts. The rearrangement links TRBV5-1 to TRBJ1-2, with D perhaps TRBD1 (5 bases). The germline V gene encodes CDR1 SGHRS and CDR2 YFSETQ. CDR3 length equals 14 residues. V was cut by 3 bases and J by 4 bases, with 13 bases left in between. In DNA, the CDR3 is TGCGCCAGCAGCTCGGCCGGGACGGCCTATGGCTACACCTTC. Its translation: CASSSAGTAYGYTF.

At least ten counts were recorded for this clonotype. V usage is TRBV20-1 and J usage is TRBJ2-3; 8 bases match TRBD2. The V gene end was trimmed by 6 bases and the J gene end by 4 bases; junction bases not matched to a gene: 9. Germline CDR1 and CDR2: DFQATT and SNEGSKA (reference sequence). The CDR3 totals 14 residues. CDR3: CSARIRGGADTQYF. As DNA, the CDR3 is TGCAGTGCCCGTATACGGGGGGGCGCAGATACGCAGTATTTT.

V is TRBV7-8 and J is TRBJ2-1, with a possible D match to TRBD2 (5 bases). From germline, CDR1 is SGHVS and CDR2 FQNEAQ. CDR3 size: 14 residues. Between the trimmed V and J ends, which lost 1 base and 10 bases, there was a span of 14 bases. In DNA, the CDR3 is TGTGCCAGCAGCTTAGGGGCGGGCCTAGGGGAGCAGTTCTTC. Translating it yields CASSLGAGLGEQFF.